The 2 T cell receptor beta chains given below trace back to one sample, sequenced in a study of blood T cell repertoires in COVID-19. Clones were read by immunoSEQ multiplex PCR, and TCRdb kept only the in-frame ones, dropping some. In the table there are about 220,000 clones, 80% of which are singletons. Source material: peripheral blood. These receptors originate from an older woman with acute or convalescent COVID-19.

The J gene is TRBJ1-2, the V gene TRBV18; D is possibly TRBD1 (6 bases). The CDR3 runs to 14 residues. The germline CDR1 and CDR2 sequences are KGHSH and LQKENI. Trimming cost V 6 bases and J 5 bases, with 16 bases left between them. CDR3 protein: CASSAADRPYGYTF. The CDR3 DNA reads as TGTGCCAGCTCGGCGGCTGACAGGCCTTATGGCTACACCTTC.

The rearrangement joins TRBV7-9 to TRBJ2-7; 12 bases are a match to TRBD2. This CDR3 is 14 amino acids long. Germline CDR1 is SEHNR and CDR2 is FQNEAQ (reference sequence). V was pared by 4 bases and J by 7 bases, with 5 bases of the junction left unmatched. The CDR3 sequence: CASSSTSGGPEQYF. In nucleotides, the CDR3 is TGTGCCAGCAGCTCGACTAGCGGGGGACCTGAGCAGTACTTC.